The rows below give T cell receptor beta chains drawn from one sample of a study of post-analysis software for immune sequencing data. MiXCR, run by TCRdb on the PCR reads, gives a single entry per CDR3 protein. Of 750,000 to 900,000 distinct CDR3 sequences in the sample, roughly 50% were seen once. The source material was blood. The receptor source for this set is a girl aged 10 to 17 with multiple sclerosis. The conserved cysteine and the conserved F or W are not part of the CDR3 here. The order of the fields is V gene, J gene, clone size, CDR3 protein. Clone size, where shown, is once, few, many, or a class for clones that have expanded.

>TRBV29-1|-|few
SVEERGQGMSEQY
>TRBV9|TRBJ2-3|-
ASSVAQGWTDTQY
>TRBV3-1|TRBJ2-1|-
ASSQDGWRPGTYNEQF
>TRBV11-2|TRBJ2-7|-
ASSLTSGSQNEQY
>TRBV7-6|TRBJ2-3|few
ASSWGNWTDTQY
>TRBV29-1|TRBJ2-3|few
SVGGGAETDTQY
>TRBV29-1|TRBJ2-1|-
SVVLAGVYNEQF
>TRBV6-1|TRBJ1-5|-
ASSPLSSSPMQH
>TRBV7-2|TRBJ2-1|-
ASSLSSIREQF
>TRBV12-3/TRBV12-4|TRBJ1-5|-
ASSPWGYDQPQH
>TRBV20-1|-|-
SAVPRDFYEQY
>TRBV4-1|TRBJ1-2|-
ASSQAEGRNYGYT
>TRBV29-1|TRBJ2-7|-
SVGTGEGYEQY
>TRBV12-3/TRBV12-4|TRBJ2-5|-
ASSQDREGETQY
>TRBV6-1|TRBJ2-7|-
ASSEGLEGYEQY
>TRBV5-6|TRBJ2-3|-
ASSLVSGGRDTQY
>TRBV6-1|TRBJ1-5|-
ASSEIHSSNQPQH
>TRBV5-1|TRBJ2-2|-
ASSFTGFRDTGELF
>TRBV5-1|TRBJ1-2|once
ASSSLGRMGGYT
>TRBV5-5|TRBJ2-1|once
ASSLLTSGRVNSYNEQF
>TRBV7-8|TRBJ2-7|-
ASIPGTGPYEQY
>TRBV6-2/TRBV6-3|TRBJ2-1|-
ASSWTAYNEQF
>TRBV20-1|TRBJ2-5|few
SARDKREGRETQY
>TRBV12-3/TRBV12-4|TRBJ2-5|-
ASSPKDILGETQY
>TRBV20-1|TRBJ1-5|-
SARVSDSAQPQH
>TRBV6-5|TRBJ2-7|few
ASSYSQASYEQY
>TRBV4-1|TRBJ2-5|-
ASSQEPVQETQY
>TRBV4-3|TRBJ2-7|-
ASSQGTESTSSYEQY
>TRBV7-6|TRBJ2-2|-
ASSLAPAAGELF
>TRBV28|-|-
ASRPAPTAYYEQY
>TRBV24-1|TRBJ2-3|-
ATSDPGTPSVRADTQY
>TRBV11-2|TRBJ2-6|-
ASSPRTGTASGANVLT
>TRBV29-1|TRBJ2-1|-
SVTDTLPGRGNEQF
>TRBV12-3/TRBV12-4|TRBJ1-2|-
ASSSTSYGYT
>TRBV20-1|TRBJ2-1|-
SATVSGFEQF
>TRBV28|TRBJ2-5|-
ASSPAGSQETQY
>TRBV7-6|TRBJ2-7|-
ASSYGLAGGPFYEQY
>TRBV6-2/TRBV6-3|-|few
ASSYSGTRNYEQY
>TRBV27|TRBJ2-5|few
ASSSWEDRDETQY
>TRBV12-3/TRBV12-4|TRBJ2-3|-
ASSLQGVDTQY
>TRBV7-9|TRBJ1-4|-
ASSFTGGRNEKLF
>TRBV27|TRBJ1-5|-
ASRAQGPKSNQPQH
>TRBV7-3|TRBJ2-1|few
ASSLLGYEQF
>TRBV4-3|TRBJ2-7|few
ASSQEGAGDYEQY
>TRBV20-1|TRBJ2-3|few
SANEITDTQY
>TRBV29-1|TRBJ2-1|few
SVRQGGYNEQF
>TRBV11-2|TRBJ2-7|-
ASSYSGTSGYEQY
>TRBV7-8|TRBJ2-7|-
ASSKRQGLSYEQY
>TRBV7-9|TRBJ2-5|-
ASSPPHRGTQETQY
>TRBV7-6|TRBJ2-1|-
ASTPWGEGSYNEQF
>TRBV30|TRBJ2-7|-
AWSVRLASGRKHEQY
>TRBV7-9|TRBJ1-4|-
ASSRTGEEKLF